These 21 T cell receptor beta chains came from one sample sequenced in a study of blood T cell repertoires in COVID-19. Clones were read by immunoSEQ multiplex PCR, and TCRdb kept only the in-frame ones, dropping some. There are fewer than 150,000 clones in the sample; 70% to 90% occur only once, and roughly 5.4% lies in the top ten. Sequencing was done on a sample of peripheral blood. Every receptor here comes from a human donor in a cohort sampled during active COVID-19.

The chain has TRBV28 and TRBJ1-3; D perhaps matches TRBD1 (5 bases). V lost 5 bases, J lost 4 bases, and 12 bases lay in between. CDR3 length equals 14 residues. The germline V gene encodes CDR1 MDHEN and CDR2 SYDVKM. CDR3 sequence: CASSEGLGGNTIYF. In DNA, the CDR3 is TGTGCCAGCAGTGAGGGACTAGGCGGAAACACCATATATTTT.

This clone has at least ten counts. CDR3 sequence: CASSSRTGYSPLHF. The CDR3 DNA reads as TGCGCCAGCAGCTCCCGGACAGGGTACTCACCCCTCCACTTT. The rearrangement uses TRBV5-1 and TRBJ1-6; 8 positions match TRBD1. Germline V gene lookup returns CDR1 SGHRS and CDR2 YFSETQ. The CDR3 has 14 amino acids. V trimming: 3 bases; J trimming: 10 bases; junction bases outside the gene matches: 6.

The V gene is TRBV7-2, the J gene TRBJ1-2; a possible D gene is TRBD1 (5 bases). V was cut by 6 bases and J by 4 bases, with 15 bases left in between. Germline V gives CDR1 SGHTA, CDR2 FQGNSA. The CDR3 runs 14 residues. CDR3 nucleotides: TGTGCCAGCAGTTTGATGGACATCGCCTATGGCTACACCTTC. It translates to CASSLMDIAYGYTF.

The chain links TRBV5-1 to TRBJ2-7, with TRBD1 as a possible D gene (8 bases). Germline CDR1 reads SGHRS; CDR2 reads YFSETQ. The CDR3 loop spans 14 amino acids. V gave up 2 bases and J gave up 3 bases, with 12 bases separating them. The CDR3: CASSLQGGIYEQYF. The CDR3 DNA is TGCGCCAGCAGCTTACAGGGGGGGATCTACGAGCAGTACTTC.

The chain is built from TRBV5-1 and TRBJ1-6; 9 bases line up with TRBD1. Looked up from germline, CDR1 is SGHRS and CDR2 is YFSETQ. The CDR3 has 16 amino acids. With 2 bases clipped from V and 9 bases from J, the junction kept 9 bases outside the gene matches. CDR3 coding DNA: TGCGCCAGCAGCTTAACGAGAGGACAGGGGTCTTCACCCCTCCACTTT. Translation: CASSLTRGQGSSPLHF.

In DNA, the CDR3 is TGTGCCAGCAGCCAAGTCCGGGGGGGCCTGAATGAGCAGTTCTTC. This gives the protein CASSQVRGGLNEQFF. This chain connects TRBV14 to TRBJ2-1; 8 nucleotides line up with TRBD2. Germline V CDR1 and CDR2: SGHDN, FVKESK. The V gene end was trimmed by 1 base and the J gene end by 7 bases; junction bases not matched to a gene: 6. The CDR3 consists of 15 residues.

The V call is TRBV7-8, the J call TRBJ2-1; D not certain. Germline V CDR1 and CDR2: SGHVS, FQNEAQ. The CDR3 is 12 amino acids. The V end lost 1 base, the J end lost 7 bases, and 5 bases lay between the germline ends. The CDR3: CASSLVRNEQFF. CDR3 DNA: TGTGCCAGCAGCTTAGTTCGGAATGAGCAGTTCTTC.

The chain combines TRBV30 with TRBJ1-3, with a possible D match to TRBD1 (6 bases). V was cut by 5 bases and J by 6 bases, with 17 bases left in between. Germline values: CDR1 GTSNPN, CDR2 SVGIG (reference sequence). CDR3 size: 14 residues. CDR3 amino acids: CAWRKGHSLNTIYF. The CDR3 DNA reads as TGTGCCTGGCGAAAGGGACACAGCTTAAACACCATATATTTT. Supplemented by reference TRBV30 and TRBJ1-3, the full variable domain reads SQTIHQWPATLVQPVGSPLSLECTVEGTSNPNLYWYRQAAGRGLQLLFYSVGIGQISSEVPQNLSASRPQDRQFILSSKKLLLSDSGFYLCAWRKGHSLNTIYFGEGSWLTVV.

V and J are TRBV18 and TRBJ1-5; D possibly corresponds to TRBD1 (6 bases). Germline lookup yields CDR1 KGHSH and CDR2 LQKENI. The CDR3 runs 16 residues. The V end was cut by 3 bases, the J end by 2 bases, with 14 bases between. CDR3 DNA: TGTGCCAGCTCACCCGAAGGGGGGGCGGGCAATCAGCCCCAGCATTTT. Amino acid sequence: CASSPEGGAGNQPQHF.

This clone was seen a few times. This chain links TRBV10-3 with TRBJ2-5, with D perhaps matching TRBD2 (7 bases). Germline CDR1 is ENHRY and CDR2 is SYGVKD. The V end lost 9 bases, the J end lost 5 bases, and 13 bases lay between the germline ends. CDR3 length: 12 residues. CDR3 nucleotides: TGTGCCATACGGGGGGCCGGGGAGACCCAGTACTTC. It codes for CAIRGAGETQYF.

The CDR3: CASSPQTGGYEQFF. The CDR3 DNA sequence: TGTGCCAGTAGTCCGCAAACAGGGGGCTATGAGCAGTTCTTC. V usage is TRBV19 and J usage is TRBJ2-1, with 9 bases aligning to TRBD1. With V trimmed by 5 bases and J by 8 bases, 7 bases remained unmatched. CDR3 length equals 14 residues. Germline V lookup: CDR1 LNHDA, CDR2 SQIVND (reference sequence).

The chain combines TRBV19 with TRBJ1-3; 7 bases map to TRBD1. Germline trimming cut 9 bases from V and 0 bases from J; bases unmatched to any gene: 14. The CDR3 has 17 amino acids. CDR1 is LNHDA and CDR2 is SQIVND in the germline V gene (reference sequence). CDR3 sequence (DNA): TGTGCCAGCGGACAGGTCCTAACCCCCAGCTCTGGAAACACCATATATTTT. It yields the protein CASGQVLTPSSGNTIYF.

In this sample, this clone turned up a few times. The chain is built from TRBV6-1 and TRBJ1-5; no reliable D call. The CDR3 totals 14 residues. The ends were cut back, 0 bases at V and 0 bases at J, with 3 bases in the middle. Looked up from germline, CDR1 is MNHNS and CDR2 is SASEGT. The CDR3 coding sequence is TGTGCCAGCAGTGAAGCCTATAGCAATCAGCCCCAGCATTTT. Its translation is CASSEAYSNQPQHF.

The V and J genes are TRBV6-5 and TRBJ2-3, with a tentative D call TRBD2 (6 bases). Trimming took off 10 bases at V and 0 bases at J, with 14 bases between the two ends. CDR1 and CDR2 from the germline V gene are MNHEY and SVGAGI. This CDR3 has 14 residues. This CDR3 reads CATAGQHSTDTQYF. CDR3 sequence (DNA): TGTGCCACCGCGGGGCAACATAGCACAGATACGCAGTATTTT.

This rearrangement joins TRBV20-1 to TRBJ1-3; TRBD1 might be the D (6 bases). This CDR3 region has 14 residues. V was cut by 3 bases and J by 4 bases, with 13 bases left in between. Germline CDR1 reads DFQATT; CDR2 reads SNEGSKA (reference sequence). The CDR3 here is CSASTGLGGNTIYF. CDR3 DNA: TGCAGTGCTAGTACAGGGCTTGGCGGAAACACCATATATTTT.

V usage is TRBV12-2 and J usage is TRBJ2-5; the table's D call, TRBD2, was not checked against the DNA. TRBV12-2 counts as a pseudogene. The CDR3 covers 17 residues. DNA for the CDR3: TGTGCAAGTCGCTCGAACGATCTAGCGGGACTGCAAGAGACCCAGTACTTC. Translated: CASRSNDLAGLQETQYF.

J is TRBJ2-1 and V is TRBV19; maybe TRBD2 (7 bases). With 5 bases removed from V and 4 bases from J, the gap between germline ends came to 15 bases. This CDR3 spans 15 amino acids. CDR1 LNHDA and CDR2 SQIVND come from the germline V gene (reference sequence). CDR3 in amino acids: CASSSPGGAYNEQFF. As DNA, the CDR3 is TGTGCCAGTAGTTCCCCTGGGGGGGCATACAATGAGCAGTTCTTC.

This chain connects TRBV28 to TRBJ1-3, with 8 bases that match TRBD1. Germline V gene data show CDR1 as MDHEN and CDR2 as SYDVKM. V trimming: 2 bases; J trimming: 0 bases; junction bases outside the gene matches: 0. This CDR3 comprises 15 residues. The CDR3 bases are TGTGCCAGCAGTTTACAGGGGGCCTCTGGAAACACCATATATTTT. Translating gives CASSLQGASGNTIYF.

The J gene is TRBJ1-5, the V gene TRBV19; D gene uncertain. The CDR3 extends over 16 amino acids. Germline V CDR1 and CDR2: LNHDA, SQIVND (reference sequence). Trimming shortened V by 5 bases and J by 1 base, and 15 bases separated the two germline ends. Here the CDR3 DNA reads TGTGCCAGTAGTTCCGACTCGCGCCAGAGCAATCAGCCCCAGCATTTT. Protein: CASSSDSRQSNQPQHF.

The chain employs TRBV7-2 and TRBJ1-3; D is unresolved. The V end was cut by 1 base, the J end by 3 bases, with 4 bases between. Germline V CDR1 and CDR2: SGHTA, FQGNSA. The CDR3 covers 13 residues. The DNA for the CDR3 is TGTGCCAGCAGCTTAGATCGTGGAAACACCATATATTTT. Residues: CASSLDRGNTIYF.

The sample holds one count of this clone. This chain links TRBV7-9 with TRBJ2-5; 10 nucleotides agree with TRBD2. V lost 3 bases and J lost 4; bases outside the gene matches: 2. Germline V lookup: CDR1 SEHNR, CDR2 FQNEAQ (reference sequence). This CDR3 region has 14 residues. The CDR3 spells CASSFASGGETQYF. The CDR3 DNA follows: TGTGCCAGCAGCTTCGCTAGCGGGGGAGAGACCCAGTACTTC.